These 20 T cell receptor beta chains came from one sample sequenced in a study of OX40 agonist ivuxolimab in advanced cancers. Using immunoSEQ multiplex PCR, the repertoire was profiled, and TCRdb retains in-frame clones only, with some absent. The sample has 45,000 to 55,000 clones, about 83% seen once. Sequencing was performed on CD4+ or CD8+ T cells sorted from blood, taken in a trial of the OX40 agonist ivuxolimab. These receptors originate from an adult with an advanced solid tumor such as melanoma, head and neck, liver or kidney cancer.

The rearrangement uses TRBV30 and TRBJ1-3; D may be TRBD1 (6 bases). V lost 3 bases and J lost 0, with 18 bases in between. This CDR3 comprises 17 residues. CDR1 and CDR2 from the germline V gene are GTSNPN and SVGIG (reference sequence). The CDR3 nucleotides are TGTGCCTGGAGGTGGGGGAGACAGGCCGGCTCTGGAAACACCATATATTTT. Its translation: CAWRWGRQAGSGNTIYF.

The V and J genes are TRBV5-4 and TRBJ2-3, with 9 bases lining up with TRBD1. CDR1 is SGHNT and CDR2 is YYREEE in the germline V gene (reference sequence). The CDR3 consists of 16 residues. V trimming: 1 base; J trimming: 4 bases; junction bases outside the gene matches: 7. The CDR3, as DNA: TGTGCCAGCAGCTTGAGCGACAGGGGGATATCAGATACGCAGTATTTT. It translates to CASSLSDRGISDTQYF.

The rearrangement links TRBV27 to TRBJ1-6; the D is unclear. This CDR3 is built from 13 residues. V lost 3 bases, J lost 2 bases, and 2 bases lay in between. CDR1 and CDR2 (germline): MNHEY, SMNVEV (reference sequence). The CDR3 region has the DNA TGTGCCAGCAGTTTTGCCTATAATTCACCCCTCCACTTT. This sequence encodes CASSFAYNSPLHF.

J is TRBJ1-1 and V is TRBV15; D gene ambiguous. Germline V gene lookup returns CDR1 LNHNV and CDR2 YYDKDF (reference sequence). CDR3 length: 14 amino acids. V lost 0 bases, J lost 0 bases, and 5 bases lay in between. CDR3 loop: CATSRDLVNTEAFF. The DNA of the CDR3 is TGTGCCACCAGCAGAGATTTGGTGAACACTGAAGCTTTCTTT.

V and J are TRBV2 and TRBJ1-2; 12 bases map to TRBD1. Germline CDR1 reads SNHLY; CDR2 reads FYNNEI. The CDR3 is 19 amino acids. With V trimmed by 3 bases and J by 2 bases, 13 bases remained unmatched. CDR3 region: CASSEGLGTGGRRNYGYTF. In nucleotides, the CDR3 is TGTGCCAGCAGTGAGGGGCTCGGGACAGGGGGCAGACGGAACTATGGCTACACCTTC.

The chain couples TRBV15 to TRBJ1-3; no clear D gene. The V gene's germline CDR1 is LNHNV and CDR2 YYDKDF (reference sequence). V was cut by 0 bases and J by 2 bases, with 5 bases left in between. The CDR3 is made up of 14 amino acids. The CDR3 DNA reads TGTGCCACCAGCAGAGATCTAGCTGGAAACACCATATATTTT. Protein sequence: CATSRDLAGNTIYF.

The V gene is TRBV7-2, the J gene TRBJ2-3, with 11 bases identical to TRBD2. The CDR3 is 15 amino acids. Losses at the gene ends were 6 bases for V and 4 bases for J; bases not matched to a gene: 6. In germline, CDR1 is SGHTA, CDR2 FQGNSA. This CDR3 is CASRRLAGIADTQYF. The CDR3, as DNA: TGTGCCAGCAGACGACTAGCGGGGATCGCAGATACGCAGTATTTT.

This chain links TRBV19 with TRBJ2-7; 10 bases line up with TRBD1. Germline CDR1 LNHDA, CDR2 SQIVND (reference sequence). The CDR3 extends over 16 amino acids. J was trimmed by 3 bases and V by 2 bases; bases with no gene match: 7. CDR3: CASSIRTGGTHYEQYF. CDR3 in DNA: TGTGCCAGTAGTATACGGACAGGGGGAACCCACTACGAGCAGTACTTC.

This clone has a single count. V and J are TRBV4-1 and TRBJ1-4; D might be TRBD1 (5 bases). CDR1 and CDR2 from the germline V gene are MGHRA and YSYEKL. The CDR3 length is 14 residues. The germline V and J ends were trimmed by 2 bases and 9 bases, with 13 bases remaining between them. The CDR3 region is CASSQSRQGQKLFF. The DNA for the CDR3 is TGCGCCAGCAGCCAATCGAGGCAGGGTCAAAAACTGTTTTTT.

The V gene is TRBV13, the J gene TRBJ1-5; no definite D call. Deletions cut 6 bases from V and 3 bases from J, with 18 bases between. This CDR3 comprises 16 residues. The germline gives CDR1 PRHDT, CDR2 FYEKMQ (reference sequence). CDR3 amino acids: CASSPPAETTNQPQHF. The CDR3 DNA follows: TGTGCCAGCAGTCCACCGGCAGAGACGACCAATCAGCCCCAGCATTTT.

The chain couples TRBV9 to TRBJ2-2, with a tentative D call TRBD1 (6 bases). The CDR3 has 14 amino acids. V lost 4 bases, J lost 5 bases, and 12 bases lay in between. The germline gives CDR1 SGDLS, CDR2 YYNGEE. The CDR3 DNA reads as TGTGCCAGCAGCACCCGGACAGCAACCGGGGAGCTGTTTTTT. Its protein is CASSTRTATGELFF.

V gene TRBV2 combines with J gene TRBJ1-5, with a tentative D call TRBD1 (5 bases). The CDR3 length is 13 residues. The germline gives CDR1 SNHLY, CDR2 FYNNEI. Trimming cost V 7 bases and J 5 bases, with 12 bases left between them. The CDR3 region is CASMSRGYQPQHF. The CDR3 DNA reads TGTGCCAGCATGAGTAGGGGCTATCAGCCCCAGCATTTT.

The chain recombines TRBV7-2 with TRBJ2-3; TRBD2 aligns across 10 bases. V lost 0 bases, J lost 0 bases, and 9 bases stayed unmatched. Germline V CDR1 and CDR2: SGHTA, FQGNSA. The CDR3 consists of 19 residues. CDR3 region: CASSLAPPSGGYSTDTQYF. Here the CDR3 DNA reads TGTGCCAGCAGCTTAGCCCCCCCTAGCGGGGGTTATAGCACAGATACGCAGTATTTT.

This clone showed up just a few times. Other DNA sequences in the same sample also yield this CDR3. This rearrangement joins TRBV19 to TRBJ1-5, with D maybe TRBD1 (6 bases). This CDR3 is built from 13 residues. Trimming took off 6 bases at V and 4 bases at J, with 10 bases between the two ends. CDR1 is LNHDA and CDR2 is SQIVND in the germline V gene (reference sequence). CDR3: CASSPTGNQPQHF. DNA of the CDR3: TGTGCCAGTAGCCCCACAGGGAATCAGCCCCAGCATTTT. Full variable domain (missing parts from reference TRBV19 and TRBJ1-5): DGGITQSPKYLFRKEGQNVTLSCEQNLNHDAMYWYRQDPGQGLRLIYYSQIVNDFQKGDIAEGYSVSREKKESFPLTVTSAQKNPTAFYLCASSPTGNQPQHFGDGTRLSIL.

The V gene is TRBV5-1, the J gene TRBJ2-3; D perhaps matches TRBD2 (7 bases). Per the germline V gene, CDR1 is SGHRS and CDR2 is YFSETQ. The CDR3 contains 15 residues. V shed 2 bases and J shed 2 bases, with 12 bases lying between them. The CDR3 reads CASSFSAGATDTQYF. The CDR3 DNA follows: TGCGCCAGCAGCTTCTCTGCGGGGGCCACAGATACGCAGTATTTT.

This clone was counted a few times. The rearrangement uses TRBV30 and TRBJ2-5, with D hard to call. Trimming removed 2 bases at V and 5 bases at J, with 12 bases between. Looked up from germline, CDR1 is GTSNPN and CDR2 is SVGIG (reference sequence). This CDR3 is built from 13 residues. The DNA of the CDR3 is TGTGCCTGGAGTCCCGCTGTAGTGGAGACCCAGTACTTC. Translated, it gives CAWSPAVVETQYF.

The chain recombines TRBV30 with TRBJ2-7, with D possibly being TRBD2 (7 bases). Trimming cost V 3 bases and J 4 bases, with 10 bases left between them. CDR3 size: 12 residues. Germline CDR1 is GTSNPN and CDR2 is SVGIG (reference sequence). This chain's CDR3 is CAWSGGRYEQYF. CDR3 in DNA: TGTGCCTGGAGCGGGGGGCGATACGAGCAGTACTTC.

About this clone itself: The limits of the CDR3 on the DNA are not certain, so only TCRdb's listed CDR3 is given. The CDR3: CASRLVGRGNEKLFF. The chain combines TRBV12-2 with TRBJ1-4; the table assigns TRBD1, which was not confirmed against the DNA. TRBV12-2 represents a pseudogene. With termini counted, the CDR3 has 15 amino acids.

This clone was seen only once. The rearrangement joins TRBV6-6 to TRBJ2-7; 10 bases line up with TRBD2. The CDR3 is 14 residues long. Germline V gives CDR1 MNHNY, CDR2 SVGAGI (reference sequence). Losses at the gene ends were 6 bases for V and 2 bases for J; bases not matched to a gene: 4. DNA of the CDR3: TGTGCCAGCAGGGGGAGCGGGGGGGCCTACGAGCAGTACTTC. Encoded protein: CASRGSGGAYEQYF.

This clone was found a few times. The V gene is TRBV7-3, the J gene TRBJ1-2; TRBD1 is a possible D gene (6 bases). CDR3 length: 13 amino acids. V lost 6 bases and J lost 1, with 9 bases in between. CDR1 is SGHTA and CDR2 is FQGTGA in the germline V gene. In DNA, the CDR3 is TGTGCCAGCAGACAGGGACTTAACTATGGCTACACCTTC. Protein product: CASRQGLNYGYTF.